The 3 T cell receptor beta chains given below trace back to one sample, sequenced in a study of long-term antiretroviral therapy in people with HIV (dated by TCRdb to between 2021 and 2023). The immunoSEQ hsTCRB v3.0 assay was used at survey level resolution to sequence the TRB variable region. TCRdb's version of the immuneACCESS table is confined to in-frame rearrangements and falls short of the full clone set. An unresolved V gene accounts for under half of the shortfall where checked; the remainder is of unknown origin. Here the sample has around 13,000 clones; approximately 80% occur a single time. 15% to 25% of the sample rests with the top ten. The sequenced sample was unsorted PBMCs, obtained 0.5 years before starting antiretroviral therapy. These receptors originate from a woman aged 40 to 50 with HIV.

This clone was found a few times. The chain links TRBV10-1 to TRBJ2-2; 10 positions match TRBD2. The CDR3 covers 16 residues. Germline CDR1 reads WNHNN; CDR2 reads SYGVQD (reference sequence). V gave up 4 bases and J gave up 7 bases; unmatched junction bases: 9. The DNA for the CDR3 is TGCGCCAGCAGTGTTCAAGCGGGAGGGCCGGACGGGGAGCTGTTTTTT. This sequence encodes CASSVQAGGPDGELFF.

The rearrangement links TRBV18 to TRBJ2-1; D unresolved. Germline CDR1 KGHSH, CDR2 LQKENI. Trimming pared 6 bases from V and 10 bases from J, leaving 10 bases between. This CDR3 is built from 11 residues. The CDR3 reads CASSDWAEQFF. CDR3 sequence (DNA): TGTGCCAGCTCCGACTGGGCAGAGCAGTTCTTC.

The J gene is TRBJ2-1, the V gene TRBV10-2; D assignment may be TRBD1 or TRBD2 (6 bases each). The CDR3 is 15 residues long. CDR1 and CDR2 (germline): WSHSY, SAAADI. Trimming stripped 2 bases from V and 6 bases from J, with 14 bases between. The CDR3 sequence is CASSERGTRGNEQFF. As DNA, the CDR3 is TGCGCCAGCAGTGAGCGGGGGACACGCGGCAATGAGCAGTTCTTC.